This TCR beta chain comes out of a study of blood T cell repertoires in COVID-19. Study summary: There were acute and convalescent COVID-19 samples, and they came from the United States, Italy and Spain.

Assay used: immunoSEQ multiplex PCR; TCRdb lists only in-frame clones, some missing. The table has about 400,000 clones, roughly 88% seen once. The CDR3 has 14 amino acids. Germline V lookup: CDR1 SGDLS, CDR2 YYNGEE. With 3 bases clipped from V and 5 bases from J, the junction kept 3 bases outside the gene matches. J is TRBJ1-5 and V is TRBV9; 9 positions agree with TRBD1. Sequenced: PBMCs or T cells enriched from blood (not recorded which). The TCR was taken from a woman in her forties with acute COVID-19. The CDR3 loop reads CASSEGQGYQPQHF. In nucleotides, the CDR3 is TGTGCCAGCAGCGAGGGACAGGGATATCAGCCCCAGCATTTT. The full variable domain, rest sourced from reference TRBV9 and TRBJ1-5, is DSGVTQTPKHLITATGQRVTLRCSPRSGDLSVYWYQQSLDQGLQFLIQYYNGEERAKGNILERFSAQQFPDLHSELNLSSLELGDSALYFCASSEGQGYQPQHFGDGTRLSIL.